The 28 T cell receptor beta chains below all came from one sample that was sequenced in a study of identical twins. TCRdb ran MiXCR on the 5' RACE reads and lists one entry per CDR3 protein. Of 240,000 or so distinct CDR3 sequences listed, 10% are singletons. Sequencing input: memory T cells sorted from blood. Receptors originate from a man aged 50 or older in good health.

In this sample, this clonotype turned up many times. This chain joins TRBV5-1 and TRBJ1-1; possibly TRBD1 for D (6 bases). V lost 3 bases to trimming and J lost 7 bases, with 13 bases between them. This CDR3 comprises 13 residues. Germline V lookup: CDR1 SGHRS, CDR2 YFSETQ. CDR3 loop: CASSSRGQSEAFF. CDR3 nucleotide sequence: TGCGCCAGCAGCTCGCGCGGACAGAGTGAAGCTTTCTTT.

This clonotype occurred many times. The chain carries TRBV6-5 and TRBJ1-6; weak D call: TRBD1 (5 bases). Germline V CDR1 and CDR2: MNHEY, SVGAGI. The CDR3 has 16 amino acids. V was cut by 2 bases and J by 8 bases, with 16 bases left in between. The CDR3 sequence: CASSYTKGLPDSPLHF. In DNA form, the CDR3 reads TGTGCCAGCAGTTACACTAAGGGACTCCCGGATTCACCCCTCCACTTT.

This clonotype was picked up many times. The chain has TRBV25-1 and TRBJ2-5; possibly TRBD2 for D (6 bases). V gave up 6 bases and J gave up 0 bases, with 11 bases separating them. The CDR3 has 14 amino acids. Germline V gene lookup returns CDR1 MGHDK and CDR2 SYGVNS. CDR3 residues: CASSWGEYQETQYF. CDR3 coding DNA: TGTGCCAGCAGCTGGGGGGAGTACCAAGAGACCCAGTACTTC.

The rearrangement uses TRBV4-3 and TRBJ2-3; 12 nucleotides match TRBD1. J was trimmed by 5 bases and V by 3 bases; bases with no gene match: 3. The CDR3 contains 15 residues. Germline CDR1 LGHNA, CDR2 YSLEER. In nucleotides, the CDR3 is TGCGCCAGCAGCCAGGGACAGGGGGCTGGAGATACGCAGTATTTT. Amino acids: CASSQGQGAGDTQYF.

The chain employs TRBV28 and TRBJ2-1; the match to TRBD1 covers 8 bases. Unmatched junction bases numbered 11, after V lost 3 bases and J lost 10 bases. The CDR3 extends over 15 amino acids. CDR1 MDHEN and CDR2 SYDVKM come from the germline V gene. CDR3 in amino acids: CASSFSGQADEEQFF. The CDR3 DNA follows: TGTGCCAGCAGTTTTTCGGGACAGGCCGATGAGGAGCAGTTCTTC.

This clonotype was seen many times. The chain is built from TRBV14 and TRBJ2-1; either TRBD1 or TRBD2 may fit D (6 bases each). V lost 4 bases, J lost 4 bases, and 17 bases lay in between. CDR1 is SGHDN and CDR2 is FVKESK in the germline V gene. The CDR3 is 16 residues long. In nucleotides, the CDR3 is TGTGCCAGCAGCCGAAGAAGACTAGGGGGATACAATGAGCAGTTCTTC. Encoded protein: CASSRRRLGGYNEQFF.

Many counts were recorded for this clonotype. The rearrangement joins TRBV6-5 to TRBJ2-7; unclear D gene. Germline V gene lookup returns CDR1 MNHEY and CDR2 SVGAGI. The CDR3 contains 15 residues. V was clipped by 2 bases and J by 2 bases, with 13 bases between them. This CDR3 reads CASSYGFGNTYEQYF. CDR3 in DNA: TGTGCCAGCAGTTACGGGTTTGGGAATACCTACGAGCAGTACTTC.

For the CDR3, the DNA is TGCAGTGCTAGAGACGTCAGCGGGAGCCCCTACAATGAGCAGTTCTTC. As protein: CSARDVSGSPYNEQFF. J is TRBJ2-1 and V is TRBV20-1; 8 nucleotides agree with TRBD2. CDR1 is DFQATT, CDR2 SNEGSKA, per germline (reference sequence). The CDR3 is 16 amino acids. V dropped 0 bases and J dropped 2; count of bases not matched to a gene: 6.

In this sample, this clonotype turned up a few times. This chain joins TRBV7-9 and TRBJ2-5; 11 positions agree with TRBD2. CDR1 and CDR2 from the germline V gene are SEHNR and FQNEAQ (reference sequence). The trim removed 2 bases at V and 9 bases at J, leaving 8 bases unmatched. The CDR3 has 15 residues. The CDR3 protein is CASSLLAGGAGAQYF. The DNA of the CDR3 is TGTGCCAGCAGCTTACTAGCGGGGGGCGCAGGGGCCCAGTACTTC.

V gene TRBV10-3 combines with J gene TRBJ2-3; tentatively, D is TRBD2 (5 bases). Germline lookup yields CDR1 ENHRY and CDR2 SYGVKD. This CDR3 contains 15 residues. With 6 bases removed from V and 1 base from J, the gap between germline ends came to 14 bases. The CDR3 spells CAIRPGLLGTDTQYF. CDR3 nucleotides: TGTGCCATCAGGCCAGGACTTCTCGGCACAGATACGCAGTATTTT.

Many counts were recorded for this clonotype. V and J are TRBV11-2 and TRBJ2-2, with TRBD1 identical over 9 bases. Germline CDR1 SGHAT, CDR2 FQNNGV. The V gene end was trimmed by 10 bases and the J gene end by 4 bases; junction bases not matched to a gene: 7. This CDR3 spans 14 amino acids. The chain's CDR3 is CATKQGALTGELFF. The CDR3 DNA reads TGTGCCACCAAACAGGGGGCCCTCACCGGGGAGCTGTTTTTT. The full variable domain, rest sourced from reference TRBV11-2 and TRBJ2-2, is EAGVAQSPRYKIIEKRQSVAFWCNPISGHATLYWYQQILGQGPKLLIQFQNNGVVDDSQLPKDRFSAERLKGVDSTLKIQPAKLEDSAVYLCATKQGALTGELFFGEGSRLTVL.

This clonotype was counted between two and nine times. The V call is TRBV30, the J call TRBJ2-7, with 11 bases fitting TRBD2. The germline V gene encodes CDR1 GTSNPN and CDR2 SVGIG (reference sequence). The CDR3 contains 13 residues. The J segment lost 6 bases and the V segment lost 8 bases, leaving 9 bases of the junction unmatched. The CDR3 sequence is CARTTSGGREQYF. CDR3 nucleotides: TGTGCCCGTACCACTAGCGGGGGCCGCGAGCAGTACTTC.

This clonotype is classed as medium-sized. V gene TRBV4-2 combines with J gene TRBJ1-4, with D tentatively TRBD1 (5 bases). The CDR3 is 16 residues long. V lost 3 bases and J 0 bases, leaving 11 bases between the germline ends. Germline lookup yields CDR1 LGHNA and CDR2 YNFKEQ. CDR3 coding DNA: TGTGCCAGCAGCCAGAACCAGGGAGCAACTAATGAAAAACTGTTTTTT. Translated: CASSQNQGATNEKLFF.

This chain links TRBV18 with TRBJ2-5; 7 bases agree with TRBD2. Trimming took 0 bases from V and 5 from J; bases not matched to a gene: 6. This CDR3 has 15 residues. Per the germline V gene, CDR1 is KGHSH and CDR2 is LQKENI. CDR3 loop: CASSPPRGRPETQYF. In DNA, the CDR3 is TGTGCCAGCTCACCACCGCGGGGGAGGCCGGAGACCCAGTACTTC.

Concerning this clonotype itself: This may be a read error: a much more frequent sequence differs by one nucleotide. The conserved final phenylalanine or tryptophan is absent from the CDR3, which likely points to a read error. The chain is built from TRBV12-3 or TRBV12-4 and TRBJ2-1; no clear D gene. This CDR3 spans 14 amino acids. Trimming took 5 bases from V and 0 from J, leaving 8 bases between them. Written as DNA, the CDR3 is TGTGCCAGCAGTCTTTATAGCTCCTACAATGAGCAGTTCTCC. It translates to CASSLYSSYNEQFS.

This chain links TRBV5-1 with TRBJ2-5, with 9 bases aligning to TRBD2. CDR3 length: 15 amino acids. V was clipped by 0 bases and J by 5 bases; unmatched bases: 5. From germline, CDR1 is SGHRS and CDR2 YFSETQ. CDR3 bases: TGCGCCAGCAGCTTGGATAGCGGGAGAGAGGAGACCCAGTACTTC. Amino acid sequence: CASSLDSGREETQYF.

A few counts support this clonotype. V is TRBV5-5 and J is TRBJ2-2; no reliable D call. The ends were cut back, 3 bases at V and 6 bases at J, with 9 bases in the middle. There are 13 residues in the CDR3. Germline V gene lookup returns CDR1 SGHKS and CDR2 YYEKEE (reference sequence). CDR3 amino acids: CASSSTVSGELFF. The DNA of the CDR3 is TGTGCCAGCAGCTCAACAGTCTCCGGGGAGCTGTTTTTT.

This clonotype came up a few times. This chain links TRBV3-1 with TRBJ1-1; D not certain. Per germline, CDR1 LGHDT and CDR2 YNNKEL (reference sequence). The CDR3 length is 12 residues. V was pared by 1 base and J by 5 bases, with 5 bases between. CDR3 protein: CASSQGKTEAFF. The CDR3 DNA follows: TGTGCCAGCAGCCAAGGGAAAACTGAAGCTTTCTTT.

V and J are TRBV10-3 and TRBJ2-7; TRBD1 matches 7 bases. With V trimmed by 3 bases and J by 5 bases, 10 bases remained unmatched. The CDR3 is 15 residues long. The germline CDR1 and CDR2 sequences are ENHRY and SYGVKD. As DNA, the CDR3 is TGTGCCATCAGTGACCCACTGACAGGGTTGCACGAGCAGTACTTC. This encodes CAISDPLTGLHEQYF.

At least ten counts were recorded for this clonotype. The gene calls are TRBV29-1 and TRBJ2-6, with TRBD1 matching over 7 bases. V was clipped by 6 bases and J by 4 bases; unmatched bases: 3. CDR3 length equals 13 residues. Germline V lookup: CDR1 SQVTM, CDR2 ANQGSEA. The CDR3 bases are TGCAGCGTGGGGACAGACGGGGCCAACGTCCTGACTTTC. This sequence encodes CSVGTDGANVLTF. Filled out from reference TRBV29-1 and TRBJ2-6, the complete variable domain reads SAVISQKPSRDICQRGTSLTIQCQVDSQVTMMFWYRQQPGQSLTLIATANQGSEATYESGFVIDKFPISRPNLTFSTLTVSNMSPEDSSIYLCSVGTDGANVLTFGAGSRLTVL.

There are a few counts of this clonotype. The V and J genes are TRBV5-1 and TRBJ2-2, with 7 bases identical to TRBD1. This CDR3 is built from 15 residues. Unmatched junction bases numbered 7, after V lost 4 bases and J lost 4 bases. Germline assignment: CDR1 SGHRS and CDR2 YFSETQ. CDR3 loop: CASSKMSGGTGELFF. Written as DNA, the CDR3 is TGCGCCAGCAGCAAGATGTCAGGGGGCACCGGGGAGCTGTTTTTT.

In DNA, the CDR3 is TGCAGTGCTAGCGATCGGCGGGGGCCCACCGTCACAGATACGCAGTATTTT. Residues: CSASDRRGPTVTDTQYF. The rearrangement joins TRBV20-1 to TRBJ2-3, with a possible D match to TRBD2 (7 bases). The CDR3 sequence is 17 residues long. V lost 3 bases and J 2 bases, leaving 21 bases between the germline ends. Germline V gene sequence: CDR1 DFQATT, CDR2 SNEGSKA (reference sequence).

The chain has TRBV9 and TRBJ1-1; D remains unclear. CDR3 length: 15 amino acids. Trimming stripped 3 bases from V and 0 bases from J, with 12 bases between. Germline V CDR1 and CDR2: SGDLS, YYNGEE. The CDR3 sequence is CASSALSGLNTEAFF. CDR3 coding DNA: TGTGCCAGCAGCGCTTTATCAGGACTGAACACTGAAGCTTTCTTT.

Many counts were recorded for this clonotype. The CDR3 nucleotides are TGTGCCAGCAAAGGGACAGGGCAAAATGAGCAGTTCTTC. It encodes CASKGTGQNEQFF. V usage is TRBV2 and J usage is TRBJ2-1; 9 bases match TRBD1. Germline values: CDR1 SNHLY, CDR2 FYNNEI. With V trimmed by 7 bases and J by 7 bases, 5 bases remained unmatched. The CDR3 has 13 residues. Together with reference TRBV2 and TRBJ2-1, the CDR3 gives the full variable domain: EPEVTQTPSHQVTQMGQEVILRCVPISNHLYFYWYRQILGQKVEFLVSFYNNEISEKSEIFDDQFSVERPDGSNFTLKIRSTKLEDSAMYFCASKGTGQNEQFFGPGTRLTVL.

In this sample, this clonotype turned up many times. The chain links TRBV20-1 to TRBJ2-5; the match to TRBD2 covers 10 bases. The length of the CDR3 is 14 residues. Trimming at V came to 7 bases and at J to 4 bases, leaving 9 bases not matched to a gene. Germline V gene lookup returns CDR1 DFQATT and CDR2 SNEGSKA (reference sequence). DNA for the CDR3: TGCAGTGGAACGACGATAGCGGGAGGAGAGACCCAGTACTTC. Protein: CSGTTIAGGETQYF.

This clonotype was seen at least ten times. CDR3 coding DNA: TGTGCCAGCAGCTTGCGGGTAAAGGCGGGCGAGCAGTACTTC. It is translated as CASSLRVKAGEQYF. The V gene is TRBV5-8, the J gene TRBJ2-7; possible D gene TRBD2, 5 bases. The CDR3 contains 14 residues. Germline V gives CDR1 SGHTS, CDR2 YDEGEE. V was cut by 1 base and J by 6 bases, with 14 bases left in between.

CDR3 in amino acids: CASSWSMGSDEKLFF. DNA of the CDR3: TGCGCCAGCAGCTGGAGTATGGGTTCTGACGAAAAACTGTTTTTT. This chain joins TRBV5-1 and TRBJ1-4; no firm D call. Germline-derived CDR1 and CDR2 are SGHRS and YFSETQ. The CDR3 runs 15 residues. The V and J ends lost 3 bases and 8 bases respectively, with 17 bases between them.

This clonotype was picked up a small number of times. The CDR3 loop is CASRPYLQPQHF. The CDR3 coding sequence is TGTGCCAGCAGGCCCTACTTGCAGCCCCAGCATTTT. J is TRBJ1-5 and V is TRBV28; D gene uncertain. Germline V gives CDR1 MDHEN, CDR2 SYDVKM. The V and J ends lost 6 bases and 7 bases respectively, with 10 bases between them. CDR3 size: 12 residues. Drawing the rest from reference TRBV28 and TRBJ1-5, the complete variable domain is DVKVTQSSRYLVKRTGEKVFLECVQDMDHENMFWYRQDPGLGLRLIYFSYDVKMKEKGDIPEGYSVSREKKERFSLILESASTNQTSMYLCASRPYLQPQHFGDGTRLSIL.